Listed here are 22 T cell receptor beta chains from one sample, sequenced in a study of T cells after yellow fever vaccination. Via MiXCR, TCRdb re-called the 5' RACE reads, giving one row per CDR3 protein. Found here are some 110,000 distinct CDR3 sequences, 7% to 8.5% of them singletons; the top ten hold roughly 27%. Sequencing used CD8+ T cells sorted from PBMCs, obtained 45 days after the yellow fever booster vaccination. The receptors derive from a man aged 25 to 40 who received the YFV17D yellow fever vaccine.

Many counts were recorded for this clonotype. The chain is built from TRBV25-1 and TRBJ2-7, with 7 bases aligning to TRBD1. CDR3 length: 12 amino acids. CDR1 and CDR2 from the germline V gene are MGHDK and SYGVNS. V lost 6 bases and J lost 4; bases outside the gene matches: 3. CDR3 nucleotide sequence: TGTGCCAGCAGGGCAGGGGGATACGAGCAGTACTTC. This gives the protein CASRAGGYEQYF.

The rearrangement links TRBV7-6 to TRBJ2-7, with D maybe TRBD1 (6 bases). V was shortened by 5 bases and J by 5 bases, with 13 bases between the two germline ends. This CDR3 is 13 amino acids long. CDR1 and CDR2 from the germline V gene are SGHVS and FNYEAQ. The CDR3 reads CASSGRQEDEQYF. Here the CDR3 DNA reads TGTGCCAGCAGCGGCAGACAGGAAGACGAGCAGTACTTC. The full variable domain, its missing parts supplied by reference TRBV7-6 and TRBJ2-7, is GAGVSQSPRYKVTKRGQDVALRCDPISGHVSLYWYRQALGQGPEFLTYFNYEAQQDKSGLPNDRFSAERPEGSISTLTIQRTEQRDSAMYRCASSGRQEDEQYFGPGTRLTVT.

Ten or more counts support this clonotype. The rearrangement joins TRBV12-3 or TRBV12-4 to TRBJ2-5, with 7 bases identical to TRBD2. The CDR3 has 15 amino acids. The trim removed 4 bases at V and 4 bases at J, leaving 9 bases unmatched. This CDR3 is CASSYGGGPVETQYF. CDR3 sequence (DNA): TGTGCCAGCAGTTATGGGGGAGGGCCGGTAGAGACCCAGTACTTC.

The chain couples TRBV29-1 to TRBJ2-7, with D possibly matching TRBD1 (5 bases). V was trimmed by 5 bases and J by 3 bases, leaving 11 bases between them. CDR1 and CDR2 from the germline V gene are SQVTM and ANQGSEA. This CDR3 contains 12 residues. The CDR3 nucleotides read TGCAGCGTTTATACAGGTGACTACGAGCAGTACTTC. This gives the protein CSVYTGDYEQYF.

This clonotype was seen at least ten times. This chain links TRBV20-1 with TRBJ2-2; D not certain. V lost 3 bases to trimming and J lost 6 bases, with 5 bases between them. The germline CDR1 and CDR2 sequences are DFQATT and SNEGSKA (reference sequence). There are 11 residues in the CDR3. CDR3 region: CSASWAGELFF. For the CDR3, the DNA is TGCAGTGCTAGTTGGGCCGGGGAGCTGTTTTTT.

This clonotype was observed at least ten times. The chain joins TRBV5-1 to TRBJ2-1; TRBD2 matches at 9 bases. Germline loops: CDR1 SGHRS, CDR2 YFSETQ. Trimming cost V 2 bases and J 2 bases; bases outside gene matches: 2. This CDR3 is 15 amino acids long. The CDR3 DNA reads as TGCGCCAGCAGCTTTAGCGGGAGTCCCTACAATGAGCAGTTCTTC. Its translation is CASSFSGSPYNEQFF.

In this sample, this clonotype turned up a few times. The chain links TRBV27 to TRBJ2-7, with TRBD2 identical over 8 bases. The CDR3 extends over 13 amino acids. Germline CDR1 is MNHEY and CDR2 is SMNVEV (reference sequence). J gave up 4 bases and V 6 bases, and 5 bases lay outside the gene matches. In DNA, the CDR3 is TGTGCCAGCAGCCCGGGGGGGTTGTACGAGCAGTACTTC. Amino acids: CASSPGGLYEQYF.

This sequence joins TRBV12-3 or TRBV12-4 and TRBJ2-1; D may be TRBD2 (5 bases). CDR3 length: 13 residues. V gave up 3 bases and J gave up 6 bases, with 9 bases separating them. CDR3 nucleotides: TGTGCCAGCAGTTTCCCTAGCTCCAATGAGCAGTTCTTC. It encodes CASSFPSSNEQFF.

The gene calls are TRBV19 and TRBJ1-1; TRBD1 matches at 7 bases. From germline, CDR1 is LNHDA and CDR2 SQIVND (reference sequence). CDR3 size: 14 residues. CDR3 DNA sequence: TGTGCGAGCGGTCCGACAGGGCCGAACACTGAAGCTTTCTTT. Translated, it gives CASGPTGPNTEAFF.

This clonotype appeared many times. The genes are TRBV12-3 or TRBV12-4 and TRBJ2-1; D is undetermined. The CDR3 extends over 13 amino acids. V shed 7 bases and J shed 4 bases, with 11 bases lying between them. The CDR3 DNA follows: TGTGCCAGCACCCCGGGTAGTTACAATGAGCAGTTCTTC. Its protein is CASTPGSYNEQFF.

With regard to this clonotype: A read error may be the cause here, since a much bigger clone is one base away. The chain carries TRBV7-2 and TRBJ2-2, with 9 bases lining up with TRBD2. CDR1 and CDR2 (germline): SGHTA, FQGNSA. CDR3 size: 18 residues. This chain's CDR3 is CAISLAPLAGPNTGELFF. For the CDR3, the DNA is TGTGCCATCAGCTTAGCCCCTCTAGCGGGGCCGAACACCGGGGAGCTGTTTTTT.

The table lists this clonotype with many counts. The chain combines TRBV6-6 with TRBJ1-2; unclear D gene. The CDR3 is made up of 13 amino acids. Germline V gene sequence: CDR1 MNHNY, CDR2 SVGAGI (reference sequence). Between the trimmed V and J ends, which lost 7 bases and 6 bases, there was a span of 15 bases. The CDR3 nucleotides are TGTGCCAGCACCGAAAGCCTGGATAATGGCTACACCTTC. Protein: CASTESLDNGYTF.

This clonotype was picked up many times. The rearrangement links TRBV20-1 to TRBJ2-1; D not certain. Germline V lookup: CDR1 DFQATT, CDR2 SNEGSKA (reference sequence). The CDR3 consists of 13 residues. Trimming removed 3 bases from V and 0 bases from J, with 6 bases in between. As DNA, the CDR3 is TGCAGTGCTAGGGTACCCTCCTACAATGAGCAGTTCTTC. Its translation: CSARVPSYNEQFF.

This clonotype was recorded many times. The gene calls are TRBV25-1 and TRBJ2-7; 7 bases align to TRBD2. This CDR3 is built from 14 residues. The germline V gene encodes CDR1 MGHDK and CDR2 SYGVNS. V trimming: 8 bases; J trimming: 2 bases; junction bases outside the gene matches: 9. CDR3 sequence reads: CASAFSGPTYEQYF. DNA for the CDR3: TGTGCCAGCGCCTTTAGCGGGCCCACCTACGAGCAGTACTTC.

The J gene is TRBJ2-5, the V gene TRBV7-8; weak D call: TRBD2 (6 bases). V lost 8 bases, J lost 4 bases, and 23 bases lay in between. Germline V gene data show CDR1 as SGHVS and CDR2 as FQNEAQ. This CDR3 contains 16 residues. The CDR3: CASAISVPGSGETQYF. The CDR3 DNA sequence: TGTGCCAGCGCAATTTCGGTCCCCGGGAGCGGAGAGACCCAGTACTTC.

This clonotype was counted many times. The chain employs TRBV12-3 or TRBV12-4 and TRBJ2-7, with 11 positions matching TRBD2. The CDR3 sequence is 15 residues long. V shed 6 bases and J 0 bases; nucleotides not matched to a gene: 4. For the CDR3, the DNA is TGTGCCAGCAGCCGGACTAGCGGGTTCTCCTACGAGCAGTACTTC. The encoded protein is CASSRTSGFSYEQYF.

In the case of this clonotype: Being one base from a much bigger clone, this may be a read error. The chain is built from TRBV3-1 and TRBJ2-1, with no clear D. Trimming left V 0 bases short and J 6 bases short, with 9 bases between. This CDR3 is built from 14 residues. Germline V CDR1 and CDR2: LGHDT, YNNKEL (reference sequence). Written as DNA, the CDR3 is TGTGCCAGCAGCCAAGATGAGTATTTCAATGAGCAGTTCTTC. Amino acid sequence: CASSQDEYFNEQFF.

This clonotype was recorded many times. This chain joins TRBV9 and TRBJ1-4; D is ambiguous. V lost 4 bases to trimming and J lost 8 bases, with 9 bases between them. Germline assignment: CDR1 SGDLS and CDR2 YYNGEE. This CDR3 region has 12 residues. CDR3 nucleotide sequence: TGTGCCAGCAGCCTCCTTGGGGAAAAACTGTTTTTT. It yields the protein CASSLLGEKLFF.

V is TRBV4-3 and J is TRBJ2-1; the match to TRBD2 covers 14 bases. Unmatched junction bases numbered 8, after V lost 4 bases and J lost 6 bases. CDR1 and CDR2 from the germline V gene are LGHNA and YSLEER. There are 17 residues in the CDR3. The CDR3 is CASSPGTSGSMGNEQFF. The CDR3 DNA reads TGCGCCAGCAGCCCCGGGACTAGCGGGAGTATGGGCAATGAGCAGTTCTTC.

This clonotype showed up many times. The chain is built from TRBV29-1 and TRBJ2-5, with TRBD1 matching 10 bases. The V and J ends lost 0 bases and 5 bases, in that order; junction bases with no gene match: 12. The CDR3 extends over 17 amino acids. The germline V gene has CDR1 SQVTM and CDR2 ANQGSEA. CDR3 sequence: CSVEDLDRGTPSETQYF. The CDR3 nucleotides are TGCAGCGTTGAAGACCTGGACAGGGGGACACCGTCGGAGACCCAGTACTTC.

The chain couples TRBV20-1 to TRBJ2-1; no definite D call. CDR3 size: 16 residues. Germline V gene data show CDR1 as DFQATT and CDR2 as SNEGSKA (reference sequence). Trimming took off 0 bases at V and 6 bases at J, with 18 bases between the two ends. CDR3 bases: TGCAGTGCTAGAGATTCCTCCCTTCACAGAACCAATGAGCAGTTCTTC. Translating gives CSARDSSLHRTNEQFF.

This chain links TRBV14 with TRBJ2-3; 8 bases line up with TRBD2. Per the germline V gene, CDR1 is SGHDN and CDR2 is FVKESK. Trimming cost V 4 bases and J 0 bases; bases outside gene matches: 18. CDR3 length equals 20 residues. CDR3 bases: TGTGCCAGCAGCCCTCTGCTCGTAGCGGGGTGGACCCCTAGCACAGATACGCAGTATTTT. Protein sequence: CASSPLLVAGWTPSTDTQYF.